This T cell receptor beta chain was recorded in a study of cytomegalovirus exposure and HLA in healthy donors. Assay used: immunoSEQ multiplex PCR; TCRdb lists only in-frame clones, some missing. The sample lists 200,000 to 250,000 clones; approximately 82% were seen once. The CDR3 sequence is 11 residues long. V lost 8 bases and J 7 bases, leaving 9 bases between the germline ends. CDR1 and CDR2 from the germline V gene are MNHNS and SASEGT. The J gene is TRBJ2-1, the V gene TRBV6-1, with D uncertain. The TCR sequence derives from a woman in her late teens or twenties in good health and CMV-seronegative. The material sequenced was PBMCs. The DNA of the CDR3 is TGTGCCAGCGAGCTCACAAATGAGCAGTTCTTC. Translation gives CASELTNEQFF.